The next 18 T cell receptor beta chains were all read from a single sample in a study of identical twins. TCRdb redid the calling of the 5' RACE reads with MiXCR, one entry per CDR3 protein. The sample has some 630,000 distinct CDR3 sequences, under 8.5% seen once. These records were also assigned to another study, of yellow fever vaccine responses in identical twins.

Sequencing input: PBMCs. These receptors all stem from a woman aged 18-29 years in good health.

The gene calls are TRBV4-1 and TRBJ2-1; D remains ambiguous. With 1 base removed from V and 0 bases from J, the gap between germline ends came to 13 bases. Germline CDR1 reads MGHRA; CDR2 reads YSYEKL. The CDR3 extends over 17 amino acids. As DNA, the CDR3 is TGCGCCAGCAGCCAAGGGGCGGTTTATCGCTCCTACAATGAGCAGTTCTTC. Protein product: CASSQGAVYRSYNEQFF.

Only a few counts were recorded for this clonotype. Its ends do not fully match the called genes, so a read error is possible. V and J are TRBV29-1 and TRBJ1-1; 8 positions match TRBD1. The CDR3 consists of 14 residues. The germline V gene has CDR1 SQVTM and CDR2 ANQGSEA. CDR3 sequence (DNA): TGCAGCGTCGAAGCTCAGGGGGCTAACACTGAAGCTTTCTTT. Protein sequence: CSVEAQGANTEAFF.

This chain connects TRBV4-1 to TRBJ2-3; no clear D. CDR3 length: 14 amino acids. The germline V gene has CDR1 MGHRA and CDR2 YSYEKL. The V and J ends lost 0 bases and 4 bases respectively, with 8 bases between them. CDR3 residues: CASSQDRAADTQYF. DNA of the CDR3: TGCGCCAGCAGCCAAGATCGGGCGGCAGATACGCAGTATTTT.

The chain joins TRBV4-1 to TRBJ2-1, with D perhaps being TRBD1 or TRBD2 (5 bases each). Deletions cut 4 bases from V and 4 bases from J, with 14 bases between. Germline V lookup: CDR1 MGHRA, CDR2 YSYEKL. The length of the CDR3 is 15 residues. The CDR3 DNA follows: TGCGCCAGCAGCCCGGTGGGGGTGGGTTACAATGAGCAGTTCTTC. Translating it yields CASSPVGVGYNEQFF.

The CDR3 sequence is CSARAAGGYNEQFF. CDR3 in DNA: TGCAGTGCTAGAGCAGCAGGGGGATACAATGAGCAGTTCTTC. This sequence joins TRBV20-1 and TRBJ2-1; 7 bases fit TRBD1. CDR1 DFQATT and CDR2 SNEGSKA come from the germline V gene (reference sequence). The CDR3 is 14 residues long. The ends lost 1 base at V and 4 bases at J; junction bases unmatched: 4.

There are many counts of this clonotype. The chain combines TRBV7-2 with TRBJ1-1, with 7 positions matching TRBD1. This CDR3 contains 19 residues. V shed 0 bases, J shed 2 bases, and the junction held 15 bases outside the gene matches. Germline loops: CDR1 SGHTA, CDR2 FQGNSA. In DNA form, the CDR3 reads TGTGCCAGCAGCTTAGCGGGGCGAGGAGGGGGCGTCCGTAACACTGAAGCTTTCTTT. The encoded protein is CASSLAGRGGGVRNTEAFF.

The V and J genes are TRBV7-2 and TRBJ2-7, with D hard to call. Per germline, CDR1 SGHTA and CDR2 FQGNSA. V was pared by 5 bases and J by 3 bases, with 14 bases between. There are 14 residues in the CDR3. CDR3 sequence (DNA): TGTGCCAGCAGCGTAAGCCGAGATAACTACGAGCAGTACGTC. This translates into CASSVSRDNYEQYV.

This clonotype was detected only a few times. In DNA, the CDR3 is TGTGCCAGCAGCGGACTGACCGGCCCTGGGTACGAGCAGTACGTC. Its protein product is CASSGLTGPGYEQYV. This chain links TRBV7-9 with TRBJ2-7, with a weak D call TRBD2 (5 bases). The CDR3 has 15 residues. V was pared by 5 bases and J by 4 bases, with 18 bases between. The germline CDR1 and CDR2 sequences are SEHNR and FQNEAQ (reference sequence).

This clonotype was seen many times. The chain carries TRBV12-3 or TRBV12-4 and TRBJ1-1; D is uncertain. V was cut by 3 bases and J by 0 bases, with 11 bases left in between. This CDR3 has 15 residues. The CDR3 loop is CASSFSQTMNTEAFF. CDR3 in DNA: TGTGCCAGCAGTTTTAGTCAGACCATGAACACTGAAGCTTTCTTT.

This clonotype was seen at least ten times. The V and J genes are TRBV6-5 and TRBJ1-5; 9 nucleotides align to TRBD1. Germline CDR1 MNHEY, CDR2 SVGAGI. The CDR3 runs to 15 residues. J was trimmed by 4 bases and V by 4 bases; bases with no gene match: 5. CDR3: CASSSHGTGNQPQHF. CDR3 DNA sequence: TGTGCCAGCAGTTCCCATGGGACAGGGAATCAGCCCCAGCATTTT.

This chain links TRBV10-2 with TRBJ1-1, with D possibly being TRBD1 (5 bases). Per germline, CDR1 WSHSY and CDR2 SAAADI. The CDR3 totals 16 residues. Trimming stripped 4 bases from V and 0 bases from J, with 15 bases between. CDR3 DNA: TGCGCCAGCAGTGCCCGACAGTTCACCATGAACACTGAAGCTTTCTTT. It codes for CASSARQFTMNTEAFF.

V is TRBV28 and J is TRBJ2-4; unclear D gene. V was clipped by 3 bases and J by 1 base, with 19 bases between them. Germline CDR1 MDHEN, CDR2 SYDVKM. CDR3 length: 18 amino acids. CDR3: CASSFPKDRPVAKNIQYF. CDR3 nucleotides: TGTGCCAGCAGTTTCCCCAAGGACCGACCGGTCGCCAAAAACATTCAGTACTTC.

This clonotype was seen a few times. J is TRBJ1-4 and V is TRBV14, with D unclear. Germline lookup yields CDR1 SGHDN and CDR2 FVKESK. The CDR3 has 13 residues. Trimming pared 3 bases from V and 7 bases from J, leaving 9 bases between. In nucleotides, the CDR3 is TGTGCCAGCAGCCAGAGAATCGGTGAAAAACTGTTTTTT. Protein: CASSQRIGEKLFF.

V gene TRBV3-1 combines with J gene TRBJ2-7; TRBD1 agrees at 7 bases. Germline CDR1 is LGHDT and CDR2 is YNNKEL (reference sequence). The trim removed 1 base at V and 3 bases at J, leaving 6 bases unmatched. This CDR3 region has 15 residues. The CDR3 bases are TGTGCCAGCAGCCAAGCCGGGACAGCAATCTACGAGCAGTACTTC. The encoded protein is CASSQAGTAIYEQYF.

This clonotype came up a few times. The chain joins TRBV27 to TRBJ2-7; TRBD1 aligns across 12 bases. The CDR3 has 17 amino acids. V shed 5 bases and J 4 bases; nucleotides not matched to a gene: 12. Germline-derived CDR1 and CDR2 are MNHEY and SMNVEV (reference sequence). The CDR3 protein is CASSGKIGTGGWYEQYV. CDR3 sequence (DNA): TGTGCCAGCAGTGGTAAGATCGGGACAGGGGGCTGGTACGAGCAGTACGTC.

The chain employs TRBV11-2 and TRBJ2-4; perhaps TRBD2 as D (5 bases). Between the trimmed V and J ends, which lost 8 bases and 3 bases, there was a span of 17 bases. The CDR3 extends over 15 amino acids. Germline values: CDR1 SGHAT, CDR2 FQNNGV. The CDR3 sequence: CASLNWESGKNIQYF. The CDR3 bases are TGTGCCAGCCTGAACTGGGAGTCGGGCAAAAACATTCAGTACTTC.

The V gene is TRBV20-1, the J gene TRBJ2-5; 15 bases agree with TRBD2. CDR1 and CDR2 (germline): DFQATT, SNEGSKA (reference sequence). The CDR3 has 16 residues. After removal of 5 bases from V and 4 bases from J, the junction contained 8 bases not matched to a gene. The CDR3 region has the DNA TGCAGTGCTGGGGGACTAGCGGGAGGCCCGGGAGAGACCCAGTACTTC. Protein sequence: CSAGGLAGGPGETQYF.

This rearrangement joins TRBV2 to TRBJ2-1; D unresolved. CDR3 size: 11 residues. From germline, CDR1 is SNHLY and CDR2 FYNNEI. Trimming took off 8 bases at V and 4 bases at J, with 6 bases between the two ends. As DNA, the CDR3 is TGTGCCAGCGTGACTTACAATGAGCAGTTCTTC. It codes for CASVTYNEQFF.